Shown below are 12 T cell receptor beta chains from a single sample sequenced in a study of T cell responses to AZD1222 COVID-19 vaccine. Sequencing used immunoSEQ multiplex PCR; TCRdb keeps in-frame clones, though not all of them. The table shows under 85,000 clones, with roughly 90% occurring only once. This specimen was peripheral blood, taken on day 0 of MenACWY control vaccination. The source is an adult in good health.

CDR3 sequence (DNA): TGTGCCAGCAGCCCTCATAGCGGGGGACCTACCTACGAGCAGTACTTC. It is translated as CASSPHSGGPTYEQYF. This chain uses TRBV9 with TRBJ2-7; 9 bases are shared with TRBD2. Losses at the gene ends were 4 bases for V and 2 bases for J; bases not matched to a gene: 10. Germline CDR1 SGDLS, CDR2 YYNGEE. The CDR3 runs 16 residues.

The chain uses TRBV7-3 and TRBJ2-2; 7 bases align to TRBD1. The germline V gene has CDR1 SGHTA and CDR2 FQGTGA. With V trimmed by 5 bases and J by 9 bases, 3 bases remained unmatched. This CDR3 spans 12 amino acids. For the CDR3, the DNA is TGTGCCAGCAGCCAGACAGGGCGGGAGCTGTTTTTT. Translating gives CASSQTGRELFF. Drawing the rest from reference TRBV7-3 and TRBJ2-2, the complete variable domain is GAGVSQTPSNKVTEKGKYVELRCDPISGHTALYWYRQSLGQGPEFLIYFQGTGAADDSGLPNDRFFAVRPEGSVSTLKIQRTERGDSAVYLCASSQTGRELFFGEGSRLTVL.

V usage is TRBV18 and J usage is TRBJ1-4, with D possibly TRBD1 on 6 matching bases. V was pared by 6 bases and J by 6 bases, with 14 bases between. The CDR3 consists of 14 residues. CDR1 is KGHSH and CDR2 is LQKENI in the germline V gene. CDR3: CASSLGAVDEKLFF. CDR3 nucleotides: TGTGCCAGCTCGCTGGGGGCGGTAGATGAAAAACTGTTTTTT.

The chain uses TRBV30 and TRBJ2-3; 8 positions match TRBD2. The CDR3 extends over 14 amino acids. CDR1 is GTSNPN, CDR2 SVGIG, per germline (reference sequence). V shed 4 bases and J 4 bases; nucleotides not matched to a gene: 7. The CDR3 coding sequence is TGTGCCTGGAATCCCGGGGGGGCCGCAGATACGCAGTATTTT. As protein: CAWNPGGAADTQYF.

This chain links TRBV28 with TRBJ1-2, with D unclear. V was pared by 7 bases and J by 3 bases, with 24 bases between. The CDR3 has 17 residues. Germline assignment: CDR1 MDHEN and CDR2 SYDVKM. The CDR3 sequence: CASIGSVSTLNDYGYTF. The CDR3 DNA follows: TGTGCCAGCATTGGGTCAGTTTCGACACTAAATGACTATGGCTACACCTTC.

This rearrangement joins TRBV6-5 to TRBJ1-4; weak D call: TRBD1 (6 bases). The V gene's germline CDR1 is MNHEY and CDR2 SVGAGI. V dropped 2 bases and J dropped 4 bases, with 8 bases sitting between them. CDR3 length: 14 residues. CDR3 residues: CASSYGQLNEKLFF. As DNA, the CDR3 is TGTGCCAGCAGTTACGGACAGCTTAATGAAAAACTGTTTTTT.

The chain is built from TRBV4-1 and TRBJ2-7; D call uncertain. V lost 0 bases to trimming and J lost 4 bases, with 13 bases between them. The CDR3 runs 15 residues. The V gene's germline CDR1 is MGHRA and CDR2 YSYEKL. CDR3 amino acids: CASSQDAGGYYEQYF. The CDR3 nucleotides read TGCGCCAGCAGCCAAGATGCAGGCGGTTATTACGAGCAGTACTTC.

V usage is TRBV5-1 and J usage is TRBJ2-1, with 9 bases lining up with TRBD1. Germline CDR1 SGHRS, CDR2 YFSETQ. V lost 4 bases to trimming and J lost 8 bases; unmatched junction nucleotides: 7. This CDR3 spans 14 amino acids. The CDR3 nucleotides read TGCGCCAGCAGCCACCGGGACAGGGACGATGAGCAGTTCTTC. Translating it yields CASSHRDRDDEQFF. Based on the CDR3 plus reference TRBV5-1 and TRBJ2-1, the full variable domain is KAGVTQTPRYLIKTRGQQVTLSCSPISGHRSVSWYQQTPGQGLQFLFEYFSETQRNKGNFPGRFSGRQFSNSRSEMNVSTLELGDSALYLCASSHRDRDDEQFFGPGTRLTVL.

The chain couples TRBV28 to TRBJ1-5; D gene ambiguous. Trimming removed 4 bases from V and 0 bases from J, with 13 bases in between. The CDR3 covers 16 residues. Germline lookup yields CDR1 MDHEN and CDR2 SYDVKM. The CDR3 is CASSWSGRNSNQPQHF. DNA for the CDR3: TGTGCCAGCAGTTGGTCAGGACGGAATAGCAATCAGCCCCAGCATTTT.

This clone was seen a handful of times. J is TRBJ1-6 and V is TRBV18; D not certain. This CDR3 has 14 amino acids. CDR1 and CDR2 from the germline V gene are KGHSH and LQKENI. V gave up 2 bases and J gave up 9 bases, with 11 bases separating them. The CDR3 here is CASSPGSGSSPLHF. CDR3 DNA sequence: TGTGCCAGCTCACCAGGGTCAGGTAGTTCACCCCTCCACTTT.

This clone was seen just once. This rearrangement joins TRBV9 to TRBJ2-5; D possibly corresponds to TRBD1 (5 bases). V was pared by 3 bases and J by 5 bases, with 14 bases between. Looked up from germline, CDR1 is SGDLS and CDR2 is YYNGEE. The CDR3 runs to 14 residues. The CDR3: CASSAFPGWETQYF. The CDR3, as DNA: TGTGCCAGCAGCGCCTTTCCAGGGTGGGAGACCCAGTACTTC.

The V and J genes are TRBV19 and TRBJ2-3; D not resolved. The CDR3 totals 18 residues. The V end lost 5 bases, the J end lost 5 bases, and 26 bases lay between the germline ends. Germline V lookup: CDR1 LNHDA, CDR2 SQIVND (reference sequence). CDR3 bases: TGTGCCAGTAGTCCAAGGACGCCCCGTGTAGGATTAGTAGATACGCAGTATTTT. The encoded protein is CASSPRTPRVGLVDTQYF.